This T cell receptor beta chain was sequenced in a study of CD8 T cells in ankylosing spondylitis. V was clipped by 0 bases and J by 4 bases; unmatched bases: 6. In germline, CDR1 is SGHRS, CDR2 YFSETQ. The CDR3 loop spans 16 amino acids. This clonotype turned up a few times. Using its own MiXCR run on the 5' RACE reads, TCRdb lists one record per CDR3 protein. The table shows 350,000 to 450,000 distinct CDR3 sequences, with 20% to 25% occurring only once. V gene TRBV5-1 combines with J gene TRBJ2-3; 9 bases fit TRBD2. This receptor was taken from a male donor with ankylosing spondylitis or in good health (not recorded which). Sequencing was carried out using blood, either unsorted or a sorted T cell fraction (not recorded which). The DNA for the CDR3 is TGCGCCAGCAGCTTGGGCGGACTAGCGCCCGCAGATACGCAGTATTTT. Its translation: CASSLGGLAPADTQYF.